The 29 T cell receptor beta chains below come from one sample, sequenced in a study of identical twins. MiXCR, run by TCRdb on the 5' RACE reads, gives a single entry per CDR3 protein. The sample consists of roughly 750,000 distinct CDR3 sequences, 21% of them appearing once. These data also featured in a second study, about T cells expressing NK-cell markers.

The sequenced sample was PBMCs. These receptors came from a woman between 18 and 29 years old in good health.

This clonotype was counted ten times or more. One base away lies a much larger clone, so this may be a sequencing read error. The chain couples TRBV13 to TRBJ2-7; D gene ambiguous. Germline lookup yields CDR1 PRHDT and CDR2 FYEKMQ (reference sequence). The CDR3 is 11 residues long. For the CDR3, the DNA is TGTGCCAGCAGCGGCTCCAACGAGCAGTACTTC. Protein product: CASSGSNEQYF.

This clonotype was detected a few times. The V call is TRBV20-1, the J call TRBJ1-5; D gene uncertain. The length of the CDR3 is 14 residues. Deletions cut 5 bases from V and 1 base from J, with 12 bases between. In germline, CDR1 is DFQATT, CDR2 SNEGSKA (reference sequence). In DNA, the CDR3 is TGCAGTGCTTTACTCACAGTGAGCAATCAGCCCCAGCATTTT. Its translation is CSALLTVSNQPQHF.

The chain couples TRBV2 to TRBJ1-4; the D gene is possibly TRBD1 (6 bases). V lost 7 bases and J lost 5, with 17 bases in between. Germline lookup yields CDR1 SNHLY and CDR2 FYNNEI. CDR3 length equals 15 residues. The DNA of the CDR3 is TGTGCCAGCACCCCCCCCCTCGGACAGAATGAAAAACTGTTTTTT. Translation: CASTPPLGQNEKLFF.

This rearrangement joins TRBV15 to TRBJ2-4, with D possibly matching TRBD2 (5 bases). This CDR3 is built from 16 residues. Trimming shortened V by 0 bases and J by 4 bases, and 13 bases separated the two germline ends. CDR1 and CDR2 from the germline V gene are LNHNV and YYDKDF (reference sequence). The CDR3 loop is CATSRDSPGRKNIQYF. Written as DNA, the CDR3 is TGTGCCACCAGCAGAGATTCTCCGGGAAGAAAAAACATTCAGTACTTC.

V usage is TRBV5-1 and J usage is TRBJ2-7, with 7 bases that match TRBD1. The CDR3 loop spans 15 amino acids. The germline gives CDR1 SGHRS, CDR2 YFSETQ. With 6 bases clipped from V and 2 bases from J, the junction kept 11 bases outside the gene matches. CDR3 sequence: CASTASNRGAYEQYF. CDR3 coding DNA: TGCGCCAGCACCGCCTCAAACAGGGGCGCCTACGAGCAGTACTTC.

This clonotype was counted ten times or more. The rearrangement links TRBV9 to TRBJ1-1; no clear D. V lost 0 bases to trimming and J lost 0 bases, with 6 bases between them. Germline assignment: CDR1 SGDLS and CDR2 YYNGEE. The CDR3 runs to 14 residues. In DNA form, the CDR3 reads TGTGCCAGCAGCGTAGACACCTTGAACACTGAAGCTTTCTTT. This codes for CASSVDTLNTEAFF.

The chain recombines TRBV20-1 with TRBJ2-3; the match to TRBD2 covers 8 bases. This CDR3 spans 13 amino acids. The trim removed 5 bases at V and 5 bases at J, leaving 6 bases unmatched. CDR1 is DFQATT and CDR2 is SNEGSKA in the germline V gene (reference sequence). For the CDR3, the DNA is TGCAGTGCTGTACTAGCGGCTCGAGATACGCAGTATTTT. The encoded protein is CSAVLAARDTQYF.

The chain uses TRBV12-3 or TRBV12-4 and TRBJ2-1; 11 positions match TRBD2. This CDR3 is 17 amino acids long. Trimming removed 1 base from V and 10 bases from J; junction bases left unmatched: 12. The CDR3 coding sequence is TGTGCCAGCAGTTTAGTTACGATAGCGGGAGGGCCAAGGGAGCAGTTCTTC. Its translation is CASSLVTIAGGPREQFF.

The CDR3 loop reads CATGSGGEDTQYF. The CDR3 nucleotides are TGTGCCACCGGGTCTGGAGGGGAAGATACGCAGTATTTT. The V call is TRBV24-1, the J call TRBJ2-3; the D gene is possibly TRBD2 (6 bases). Germline CDR1 reads KGHDR; CDR2 reads SFDVKD. There are 13 residues in the CDR3. V lost 9 bases, J lost 5 bases, and 14 bases lay in between.

The chain is built from TRBV20-1 and TRBJ2-1, with D possibly matching TRBD2 (6 bases). The V gene's germline CDR1 is DFQATT and CDR2 SNEGSKA (reference sequence). V gave up 5 bases and J gave up 5 bases, with 19 bases separating them. CDR3 length equals 15 residues. CDR3 nucleotides: TGCAGTGCTCCGAACCCCCTAGCGCCTCACAATGAGCAGTTCTTC. It yields the protein CSAPNPLAPHNEQFF.

The rearrangement links TRBV18 to TRBJ2-1; possibly TRBD2 for D (5 bases). V was clipped by 6 bases and J by 6 bases, with 12 bases between them. Germline V gene lookup returns CDR1 KGHSH and CDR2 LQKENI. The CDR3 consists of 13 residues. The CDR3 bases are TGTGCCAGCTCCCGGAAACTAGGCAATGAGCAGTTCTTC. Protein product: CASSRKLGNEQFF.

V and J are TRBV7-8 and TRBJ2-7; TRBD2 matches 8 bases. Per the germline V gene, CDR1 is SGHVS and CDR2 is FQNEAQ. This CDR3 is built from 15 residues. The V and J ends lost 5 bases and 3 bases, in that order; junction bases with no gene match: 9. The CDR3 DNA is TGTGCCAGCAGCCCCCCCGGGAGGGTTGTCTACGAGCAGTACTTC. This sequence encodes CASSPPGRVVYEQYF.

CDR3 sequence reads: CASSTSLGGTPNYEQYF. The CDR3 nucleotides are TGTGCCAGCAGCACAAGCCTGGGGGGAACCCCTAATTACGAGCAGTACTTC. J is TRBJ2-7 and V is TRBV7-9, with D perhaps matching TRBD2 (6 bases). With 5 bases removed from V and 4 bases from J, the gap between germline ends came to 24 bases. The CDR3 loop spans 17 amino acids. Germline lookup yields CDR1 SEHNR and CDR2 FQNEAQ (reference sequence).

In this sample, this clonotype turned up a few times. This rearrangement joins TRBV27 to TRBJ2-7; no firm D call. The ends were cut back, 5 bases at V and 5 bases at J, with 13 bases in the middle. The CDR3 runs 13 residues. The germline gives CDR1 MNHEY, CDR2 SMNVEV (reference sequence). As DNA, the CDR3 is TGTGCCAGCAGTCCCCGGTCCCAGGACGAGCAGTACTTC. Protein product: CASSPRSQDEQYF.

V gene TRBV15 combines with J gene TRBJ2-2; 7 positions match TRBD1. Germline CDR1 and CDR2: LNHNV and YYDKDF (reference sequence). The CDR3 covers 19 residues. Trimming took 0 bases from V and 7 from J; bases not matched to a gene: 17. The CDR3 sequence is CATSRDGRTGRWFNGELFF. In DNA, the CDR3 is TGTGCCACCAGCAGAGATGGTCGGACAGGAAGGTGGTTTAACGGGGAGCTGTTTTTT.

In this sample, this clonotype turned up a few times. The rearrangement uses TRBV7-9 and TRBJ1-2; D is undetermined. The CDR3 consists of 13 residues. Trimming took 5 bases from V and 0 from J, leaving 7 bases between them. Per the germline V gene, CDR1 is SEHNR and CDR2 is FQNEAQ (reference sequence). CDR3 coding DNA: TGTGCCAGCAGCAGGGTCCCTAACTATGGCTACACCTTC. Translating it yields CASSRVPNYGYTF. The whole variable domain, remainder taken from reference TRBV7-9 and TRBJ1-2, is DTGVSQNPRHKITKRGQNVTFRCDPISEHNRLYWYRQTLGQGPEFLTYFQNEAQLEKSRLLSDRFSAERPKGSFSTLEIQRTEQGDSAMYLCASSRVPNYGYTFGSGTRLTVV.

This clonotype has a count of ten or more. The rearrangement joins TRBV20-1 to TRBJ1-1, with no clear D. Trimming took off 6 bases at V and 4 bases at J, with 15 bases between the two ends. This CDR3 has 13 amino acids. In germline, CDR1 is DFQATT, CDR2 SNEGSKA (reference sequence). For the CDR3, the DNA is TGCAGTGCATACAGCTTCCCCAGCACTGAAGCTTTCTTT. Its protein is CSAYSFPSTEAFF.

The V call is TRBV6-1, the J call TRBJ2-7, with 14 bases that match TRBD2. With V trimmed by 10 bases and J by 3 bases, 8 bases remained unmatched. Germline V gene data show CDR1 as MNHNS and CDR2 as SASEGT. CDR3 length: 15 residues. The CDR3 DNA follows: TGTGCCACCGGGACTAGCGGGAGTGCGAGCTACGAGCAGTACTTC. Amino acids: CATGTSGSASYEQYF.

V gene TRBV6-2 or TRBV6-3 combines with J gene TRBJ2-1; 11 nucleotides match TRBD1. V was clipped by 2 bases and J by 6 bases; unmatched bases: 6. The CDR3 is made up of 16 amino acids. Germline-derived CDR1 and CDR2 are MNHEY and SVGEGT. The CDR3 reads CASSYKRDRGINEQFF. The CDR3 coding sequence is TGTGCCAGCAGTTACAAAAGGGACAGGGGGATCAATGAGCAGTTCTTC.

This clonotype was detected a few times. The V gene is TRBV12-3 or TRBV12-4, the J gene TRBJ2-7; 9 bases are a match to TRBD2. This CDR3 has 14 amino acids. V shed 5 bases and J 4 bases; nucleotides not matched to a gene: 6. The CDR3 nucleotides are TGTGCCAGCAGTCCTGGACTAGCGCCGTACGAGCAGTACTTC. This gives the protein CASSPGLAPYEQYF.

The chain has TRBV2 and TRBJ2-7, with 7 bases that match TRBD1. Trimming removed 5 bases from V and 0 bases from J; junction bases left unmatched: 4. This CDR3 is built from 14 residues. The germline V gene has CDR1 SNHLY and CDR2 FYNNEI. This chain's CDR3 is CASSRQGPSYEQYF. CDR3 nucleotides: TGTGCCAGCAGTAGACAGGGCCCCTCCTACGAGCAGTACTTC. Full variable domain (remainder filled in from reference TRBV2 and TRBJ2-7): EPEVTQTPSHQVTQMGQEVILRCVPISNHLYFYWYRQILGQKVEFLVSFYNNEISEKSEIFDDQFSVERPDGSNFTLKIRSTKLEDSAMYFCASSRQGPSYEQYFGPGTRLTVT.

This chain connects TRBV3-1 to TRBJ2-5; D may correspond to TRBD1 or TRBD2 (5 bases each). Germline-derived CDR1 and CDR2 are LGHDT and YNNKEL (reference sequence). The CDR3 totals 14 residues. Trimming stripped 1 base from V and 0 bases from J, with 6 bases between. CDR3 bases: TGTGCCAGCAGCCAAGCGGGACACCAAGAGACCCAGTACTTC. Translating gives CASSQAGHQETQYF.

This clonotype was observed many times. The V call is TRBV20-1, the J call TRBJ2-5; 7 positions match TRBD2. Germline CDR1 is DFQATT and CDR2 is SNEGSKA (reference sequence). V shed 5 bases, J shed 3 bases, and the junction held 3 bases outside the gene matches. The CDR3 is made up of 12 amino acids. DNA for the CDR3: TGCAGTGCTGACCTAGCGGAAGAGACCCAGTACTTC. Protein sequence: CSADLAEETQYF.

In this sample, this clonotype turned up many times. The chain is built from TRBV5-6 and TRBJ2-1, with D maybe TRBD2 (6 bases). CDR1 is SGHDT, CDR2 YYEEEE, per germline. V lost 0 bases and J 10 bases, leaving 11 bases between the germline ends. The CDR3 is 13 amino acids. The CDR3 reads CASSLVVAEEQFF. The CDR3 region has the DNA TGTGCCAGCAGCTTGGTGGTAGCGGAAGAGCAGTTCTTC.

This clonotype was detected ten times or more. The rearrangement uses TRBV5-1 and TRBJ2-5; 10 bases match TRBD2. CDR3 length equals 17 residues. Losses at the gene ends were 0 bases for V and 4 bases for J; bases not matched to a gene: 9. Germline assignment: CDR1 SGHRS and CDR2 YFSETQ. The CDR3, as DNA: TGCGCCAGCAGCTTGGGACTAGCGGGTAGTCTCTCAGAGACCCAGTACTTC. Residues: CASSLGLAGSLSETQYF.

This chain links TRBV9 with TRBJ1-3; D is unclear. V was trimmed by 9 bases and J by 0 bases, leaving 19 bases between them. CDR3 size: 16 residues. Germline CDR1 is SGDLS and CDR2 is YYNGEE. This CDR3 reads CANHILDRRSGNTIYF. In DNA form, the CDR3 reads TGTGCCAACCACATTCTGGACCGCCGCTCTGGAAACACCATATATTTT.

This clonotype was observed a few times. The chain joins TRBV10-3 to TRBJ2-1, with 11 bases matching TRBD2. Germline CDR1 ENHRY, CDR2 SYGVKD. The CDR3 runs to 20 residues. V shed 0 bases, J shed 2 bases, and the junction held 12 bases outside the gene matches. CDR3 loop: CAISESKYSGGARAYNEQFF. CDR3 bases: TGTGCCATCAGTGAGTCGAAATATAGCGGGGGGGCCAGGGCCTACAATGAGCAGTTCTTC.

The V gene is TRBV12-3 or TRBV12-4, the J gene TRBJ2-5; 10 bases line up with TRBD2. J was trimmed by 5 bases and V by 6 bases; bases with no gene match: 6. The CDR3 runs to 14 residues. The CDR3 protein is CASRPSGGDETQYF. CDR3 nucleotide sequence: TGTGCCAGCAGACCGAGCGGGGGGGACGAGACCCAGTACTTC.

This clonotype appeared many times. The chain is built from TRBV12-3 or TRBV12-4 and TRBJ2-5; weak D call: TRBD2 (5 bases). Deletions cut 4 bases from V and 1 base from J, with 10 bases between. The CDR3 runs 14 residues. In DNA, the CDR3 is TGTGCCAGCAGTTATACGGGAATCCAAGAGACCCAGTACTTC. Protein: CASSYTGIQETQYF.